The clone carrying this T cell receptor beta chain was recorded many times. The CDR3 loop spans 14 amino acids. V lost 4 bases to trimming and J lost 0 bases, with 7 bases between them. Germline assignment: CDR1 SGHDN and CDR2 FVKESK. TCRdb called the RT-PCR reads again in MiXCR, with one record for every CDR3 protein. The table shows hundreds of thousands of distinct CDR3 sequences, with approximately 14% occurring only once. The source material was memory CD4+ T cells from blood. This TCR was sampled from a female donor in good health, serving as a healthy control. The V gene is TRBV14, the J gene TRBJ2-1; D is undetermined. CDR3: CASSPLLSYNEQFF. Here the CDR3 DNA reads TGTGCCAGCAGCCCATTACTCTCCTACAATGAGCAGTTCTTC.